This passage covers 15 T cell receptor beta chains from one sample sequenced in a study of T cell changes during pregnancy in multiple sclerosis. Sequenced by immunoSEQ multiplex PCR; TCRdb stores in-frame clones only, minus some. The sample records some 30,000 clones, 91% being singletons. The source material was CD8+ T cells from peripheral blood mononuclear cells, sampled in the second trimester of pregnancy. These receptor sequences come from a female donor in good health, enrolled as a control in a pregnancy study.

The chain has TRBV7-9 and TRBJ2-1; maybe TRBD2 (6 bases). Germline CDR1 and CDR2: SEHNR and FQNEAQ (reference sequence). The CDR3 totals 15 residues. Trimming took off 0 bases at V and 4 bases at J, with 10 bases between the two ends. CDR3 in amino acids: CASSLAGGPYNEQFF. The CDR3 coding sequence is TGTGCCAGCAGCTTAGCGGGGGGTCCTTACAATGAGCAGTTCTTC.

CDR3 in amino acids: CACRVSAYEQYF. DNA of the CDR3: TGTGCCTGTCGGGTCTCGGCCTACGAGCAGTACTTC. The chain uses TRBV30 and TRBJ2-7; D unclear. Deletions cut 6 bases from V and 2 bases from J, with 11 bases between. The CDR3 sequence is 12 residues long. The germline gives CDR1 GTSNPN, CDR2 SVGIG (reference sequence).

V gene TRBV7-9 combines with J gene TRBJ1-5; the match to TRBD1 covers 8 bases. The CDR3 extends over 17 amino acids. Germline trimming cut 6 bases from V and 0 bases from J; bases unmatched to any gene: 10. Germline CDR1 is SEHNR and CDR2 is FQNEAQ (reference sequence). CDR3 sequence (DNA): TGTGCCAGCAGTTATCAGACAGGGGCGTATAGCAATCAGCCCCAGCATTTT. This gives the protein CASSYQTGAYSNQPQHF. The complete variable domain, with remaining parts taken from reference TRBV7-9 and TRBJ1-5, reads DTGVSQNPRHKITKRGQNVTFRCDPISEHNRLYWYRQTLGQGPEFLTYFQNEAQLEKSRLLSDRFSAERPKGSFSTLEIQRTEQGDSAMYLCASSYQTGAYSNQPQHFGDGTRLSIL.

V usage is TRBV4-3 and J usage is TRBJ2-7; a weak D match, TRBD2 (5 bases). V was clipped by 0 bases and J by 7 bases, with 10 bases between them. This CDR3 is built from 13 residues. Looked up from germline, CDR1 is LGHNA and CDR2 is YSLEER. CDR3 sequence (DNA): TGCGCCAGCAGCCAAGATCGAGGGCGTGAGCAGTACTTC. It codes for CASSQDRGREQYF.

The chain has TRBV4-1 and TRBJ2-5; D is ambiguous. CDR1 is MGHRA, CDR2 YSYEKL, per germline. V shed 0 bases and J shed 4 bases, with 12 bases lying between them. The CDR3 is 15 amino acids. This chain's CDR3 is CASSQDHIPGETQYF. The CDR3 nucleotides are TGCGCCAGCAGCCAAGATCATATACCGGGAGAGACCCAGTACTTC.

This chain joins TRBV5-1 and TRBJ2-2, with 7 bases lining up with TRBD2. There are 18 residues in the CDR3. In germline, CDR1 is SGHRS, CDR2 YFSETQ. Trimming at V came to 6 bases and at J to 5 bases, leaving 19 bases not matched to a gene. DNA for the CDR3: TGCGCCAGCACTCCTGGGATCCAGCGGGGAGCCAATACCGGGGAGCTGTTTTTT. It is translated as CASTPGIQRGANTGELFF. Looking up the rest from reference TRBV5-1 and TRBJ2-2 gives the full variable domain: KAGVTQTPRYLIKTRGQQVTLSCSPISGHRSVSWYQQTPGQGLQFLFEYFSETQRNKGNFPGRFSGRQFSNSRSEMNVSTLELGDSALYLCASTPGIQRGANTGELFFGEGSRLTVL.

The CDR3 reads CASSLEVRGDEQYF. Here the CDR3 DNA reads TGTGCCAGCAGCTTGGAGGTCAGGGGGGACGAGCAGTACTTC. The chain carries TRBV5-5 and TRBJ2-7; perhaps TRBD1 as D (7 bases). The germline CDR1 and CDR2 sequences are SGHKS and YYEKEE (reference sequence). CDR3 length: 14 amino acids. Trimming removed 0 bases at V and 5 bases at J, with 12 bases between.

The J gene is TRBJ1-1, the V gene TRBV5-6; a possible D gene is TRBD1 (6 bases). The CDR3 spans 15 residues. V shed 6 bases and J shed 7 bases, with 22 bases lying between them. The germline V gene has CDR1 SGHDT and CDR2 YYEEEE. DNA for the CDR3: TGTGCCAGCAAAAACGTCGGCAGGGGAGAGAATGAAGCTTTCTTT. This encodes CASKNVGRGENEAFF.

The chain uses TRBV4-2 and TRBJ1-2; the D gene is possibly TRBD1 (6 bases). V shed 4 bases and J shed 6 bases, with 21 bases lying between them. CDR1 LGHNA and CDR2 YNFKEQ come from the germline V gene. This CDR3 is 16 amino acids long. CDR3 sequence reads: CASSLEPGQLSDGYTF. The DNA for the CDR3 is TGTGCCAGCAGCCTAGAACCGGGACAACTTTCGGATGGCTACACCTTC.

The chain links TRBV21-1 to TRBJ2-7; the DNA was not compared with TRBD2, the D call given in the table. TRBV21-1 is annotated as a pseudogene. This CDR3 has 17 residues. CDR3 sequence (DNA): TGTGCCAGCAGCTCCCCCTGGAGGACTAGCGGTCCTTGCGAGCAGTACTTC. It encodes CASSSPWRTSGPCEQYF.

The chain has TRBV27 and TRBJ1-2; 8 bases align to TRBD1. Germline trimming cut 6 bases from V and 5 bases from J; bases unmatched to any gene: 8. Germline V gene sequence: CDR1 MNHEY, CDR2 SMNVEV (reference sequence). The length of the CDR3 is 14 residues. Here the CDR3 reads CASSRDRFKYGYTF. DNA of the CDR3: TGTGCCAGCAGCCGGGACAGGTTTAAGTATGGCTACACCTTC.

V gene TRBV5-1 combines with J gene TRBJ2-3; a weak D match, TRBD2 (5 bases). Germline V gene lookup returns CDR1 SGHRS and CDR2 YFSETQ. With 4 bases removed from V and 0 bases from J, the gap between germline ends came to 12 bases. The CDR3 is 15 amino acids. The CDR3 reads CASSVGRTSTDTQYF. The CDR3 DNA sequence: TGCGCCAGCAGCGTGGGTCGGACTAGCACAGATACGCAGTATTTT.

Regarding this clone: A junction boundary mismatches the germline segment, possibly from a read error. The chain employs TRBV7-9 and TRBJ2-7; D possibly corresponds to TRBD1 (6 bases). Per germline, CDR1 SEHNR and CDR2 FQNEAQ (reference sequence). The CDR3 consists of 15 residues. The CDR3 here is CASSLAGTLSYEQYF. CDR3 coding DNA: TGTGCCAGCAGTTTAGCCGGGACACTCTCCTACGAGCAGTACTTC. The full variable domain, completed using reference TRBV7-9 and TRBJ2-7, is DTGVSQNPRHKITKRGQNVTFRCDPISEHNRLYWYRQTLGQGPEFLTYFQNEAQLEKSRLLSDRFSAERPKGSFSTLEIQRTEQGDSAMYLCASSLAGTLSYEQYFGPGTRLTVT.

This clone was seen only once. This sequence joins TRBV30 and TRBJ1-1; the D is unclear. Trimming shortened V by 0 bases and J by 1 base, and 12 bases separated the two germline ends. Germline V gives CDR1 GTSNPN, CDR2 SVGIG (reference sequence). The CDR3 is 15 amino acids. The CDR3 spells CAWSVSTVTNTEAFF. The DNA for the CDR3 is TGTGCCTGGAGTGTCTCTACAGTCACGAACACTGAAGCTTTCTTT.

This chain uses TRBV7-6 with TRBJ2-1; D not certain. This CDR3 comprises 15 residues. V was cut by 5 bases and J by 0 bases, with 11 bases left in between. CDR1 is SGHVS and CDR2 is FNYEAQ in the germline V gene. CDR3 DNA sequence: TGTGCCAGCAGCCAGTCAGAAAGCTCCTACAATGAGCAGTTCTTC. Its translation: CASSQSESSYNEQFF.